These 19 T cell receptor beta chains originate from one sample sequenced in a study of blood T cell repertoires in COVID-19. The method was immunoSEQ multiplex PCR; TCRdb's version includes in-frame clones alone and lacks a portion of them. This sample has roughly 120,000 clones; 75% to 90% occur once, and the top ten carry more than 5%. The sample taken for sequencing was peripheral blood. The source is a woman aged 55-69 years with COVID-19, enrolled during active disease.

V and J are TRBV7-9 and TRBJ2-2; 7 bases are a match to TRBD2. The CDR3 runs to 15 residues. Germline CDR1 reads SEHNR; CDR2 reads FQNEAQ (reference sequence). Germline trimming cut 4 bases from V and 6 bases from J; bases unmatched to any gene: 8. DNA of the CDR3: TGTGCCAGCAGCTCCGCGGCGGGGGAAGCCGGGGAGCTGTTTTTT. Translating it yields CASSSAAGEAGELFF.

The rearrangement uses TRBV4-1 and TRBJ2-1, with TRBD2 matching over 7 bases. The junction had 6 bases not matched to a gene; V was cut back by 0 bases and J by 4 bases. CDR1 and CDR2 (germline): MGHRA, YSYEKL. This CDR3 spans 16 amino acids. CDR3 residues: CASSQEGAGEYNEQFF. CDR3 DNA: TGCGCCAGCAGCCAAGAGGGTGCGGGGGAGTACAATGAGCAGTTCTTC.

J is TRBJ1-2 and V is TRBV7-2; a weak D match, TRBD1 (5 bases). V was cut by 3 bases and J by 4 bases, with 15 bases left in between. The CDR3 spans 15 residues. The germline V gene has CDR1 SGHTA and CDR2 FQGNSA. The CDR3 reads CASSLDATAPYGYTF. CDR3 in DNA: TGTGCCAGCAGCTTGGATGCGACAGCTCCCTATGGCTACACCTTC.

V usage is TRBV12-5 and J usage is TRBJ1-2; tentatively, D is TRBD1 (6 bases). V lost 8 bases to trimming and J lost 4 bases, with 20 bases between them. Germline lookup yields CDR1 LGHNT and CDR2 FRNRAP. CDR3 length: 15 amino acids. CDR3 loop: CASTQGPVSLYGYTF. As DNA, the CDR3 is TGTGCTAGTACCCAGGGGCCCGTTTCCCTCTATGGCTACACCTTC.

This chain uses TRBV7-3 with TRBJ2-1; 9 bases map to TRBD2. CDR3 size: 18 residues. Germline V lookup: CDR1 SGHTA, CDR2 FQGTGA. V shed 5 bases and J 0 bases; nucleotides not matched to a gene: 11. In DNA, the CDR3 is TGTGCCAGCAGCCGGGAGGGTCCGCGGGGGGGCTCCTACAATGAGCAGTTCTTC. As protein: CASSREGPRGGSYNEQFF.

J is TRBJ1-6 and V is TRBV9, with 7 nucleotides matching TRBD1. V was pared by 0 bases and J by 7 bases, with 4 bases of the junction left unmatched. Per the germline V gene, CDR1 is SGDLS and CDR2 is YYNGEE. This CDR3 is 15 amino acids long. CDR3 nucleotides: TGTGCCAGCAGCGTAGCTGGCAGGGGGAATTCACCCCTCCACTTT. Translated, it gives CASSVAGRGNSPLHF.

The CDR3 bases are TGCGCCAGCAGCCAAGTTCACCCGGGACACTACGAGCAGTACTTC. The encoded protein is CASSQVHPGHYEQYF. The chain has TRBV4-3 and TRBJ2-7, with a weak D call TRBD1 (6 bases). Germline V lookup: CDR1 LGHNA, CDR2 YSLEER. CDR3 length equals 15 residues. Trimming removed 1 base at V and 3 bases at J, with 13 bases between.

The J gene is TRBJ2-1, the V gene TRBV2; perhaps TRBD2 as D (6 bases). The V end lost 5 bases, the J end lost 4 bases, and 18 bases lay between the germline ends. The CDR3 contains 16 residues. Per germline, CDR1 SNHLY and CDR2 FYNNEI. The DNA for the CDR3 is TGTGCCAGCAGTCCCCGAGGGACGGAGGGGTACAATGAGCAGTTCTTC. Amino acid sequence: CASSPRGTEGYNEQFF.

The chain carries TRBV10-1 and TRBJ1-1, with D unresolved. Trimming took off 7 bases at V and 3 bases at J, with 18 bases between the two ends. This CDR3 has 15 residues. Per the germline V gene, CDR1 is WNHNN and CDR2 is SYGVQD (reference sequence). The CDR3 nucleotides are TGCGCCAGCACCCTCTGGGTGAGCGGGGACACTGAAGCTTTCTTT. Protein product: CASTLWVSGDTEAFF.

The rearrangement links TRBV13 to TRBJ1-5; D remains unclear. Germline V gene lookup returns CDR1 PRHDT and CDR2 FYEKMQ (reference sequence). V was cut by 4 bases and J by 4 bases, with 8 bases left in between. The CDR3 extends over 13 amino acids. As DNA, the CDR3 is TGTGCCAGCAGCTCCGGCGGGAATCAGCCCCAGCATTTT. It codes for CASSSGGNQPQHF.

The J gene is TRBJ1-5, the V gene TRBV30; D call uncertain. Per the germline V gene, CDR1 is GTSNPN and CDR2 is SVGIG (reference sequence). This CDR3 spans 13 amino acids. V was clipped by 2 bases and J by 2 bases, with 7 bases between them. CDR3 in DNA: TGTGCCTGGAGTAGTGCAGGCAATCAGCCCCAGCATTTT. It codes for CAWSSAGNQPQHF.

This chain uses TRBV28 with TRBJ1-1, with a possible D match to TRBD1 (6 bases). The CDR3 is 12 residues long. Trimming removed 7 bases at V and 6 bases at J, with 12 bases between. Germline V gives CDR1 MDHEN, CDR2 SYDVKM. The CDR3 region is CASTKQGPEAFF. The CDR3 region has the DNA TGTGCCAGCACTAAACAGGGACCTGAAGCTTTCTTT.

V usage is TRBV4-2 and J usage is TRBJ2-1, with 11 bases aligning to TRBD2. Trimming at V came to 0 bases and at J to 6 bases, leaving 7 bases not matched to a gene. The CDR3 has 17 amino acids. The V gene's germline CDR1 is LGHNA and CDR2 YNFKEQ. The CDR3 sequence: CASSQDFLAGGVNEQFF. The CDR3 DNA is TGTGCCAGCAGCCAAGATTTCCTAGCGGGGGGTGTCAATGAGCAGTTCTTC.

This chain links TRBV19 with TRBJ1-5; D gene uncertain. V gave up 2 bases and J gave up 6 bases, with 11 bases separating them. From germline, CDR1 is LNHDA and CDR2 SQIVND (reference sequence). There are 14 residues in the CDR3. This chain's CDR3 is CASSISGFGQPQHF. As DNA, the CDR3 is TGTGCCAGTAGTATATCGGGGTTCGGTCAGCCCCAGCATTTT.

The chain combines TRBV6-2 or TRBV6-3 with TRBJ1-1, with 10 nucleotides matching TRBD1. The V gene end was trimmed by 4 bases and the J gene end by 10 bases; junction bases not matched to a gene: 9. The germline gives CDR1 MNHEY, CDR2 SVGEGT. CDR3 length: 14 amino acids. The CDR3 loop is CASSWSGQGERAFF. CDR3 coding DNA: TGTGCCAGCAGTTGGTCCGGACAGGGGGAGCGAGCTTTCTTT.

The chain links TRBV5-1 to TRBJ2-1; no definite D call. The CDR3 extends over 15 amino acids. Germline V gene lookup returns CDR1 SGHRS and CDR2 YFSETQ. V was clipped by 0 bases and J by 8 bases, with 15 bases between them. The CDR3 nucleotides are TGCGCCAGCAGCTTGGGGCTAGATTCCGCCCATGAGCAGTTCTTC. This sequence encodes CASSLGLDSAHEQFF.

V usage is TRBV19 and J usage is TRBJ2-1, with a possible D match to TRBD2 (6 bases). Between the trimmed V and J ends, which lost 4 bases and 10 bases, there was a span of 11 bases. Germline loops: CDR1 LNHDA, CDR2 SQIVND (reference sequence). The CDR3 runs 12 residues. The CDR3 is CASSTPAGEQFF. The CDR3 bases are TGTGCCAGTAGTACCCCTGCGGGAGAGCAGTTCTTC.

This chain links TRBV3-1 (or the pseudogene TRBV3-2) with TRBJ1-1, with D maybe TRBD1 (5 bases). Germline assignment: CDR1 LGHDT and CDR2 YNNKEL (reference sequence). The V end lost 6 bases, the J end lost 1 base, and 12 bases lay between the germline ends. CDR3 size: 14 residues. CDR3 sequence reads: CASRSMGPNTEAFF. For the CDR3, the DNA is TGTGCCAGCAGGTCAATGGGGCCGAACACTGAAGCTTTCTTT.

The rearrangement links TRBV11-2 to TRBJ2-5, with 16 bases fitting TRBD2. The CDR3 is made up of 17 amino acids. Germline CDR1 SGHAT, CDR2 FQNNGV. The trim removed 3 bases at V and 2 bases at J, leaving 3 bases unmatched. The CDR3 DNA reads TGTGCCAGCAGCTTGATGGGACTAGCGGGGGGGCAAGAGACCCAGTACTTC. Translating it yields CASSLMGLAGGQETQYF.